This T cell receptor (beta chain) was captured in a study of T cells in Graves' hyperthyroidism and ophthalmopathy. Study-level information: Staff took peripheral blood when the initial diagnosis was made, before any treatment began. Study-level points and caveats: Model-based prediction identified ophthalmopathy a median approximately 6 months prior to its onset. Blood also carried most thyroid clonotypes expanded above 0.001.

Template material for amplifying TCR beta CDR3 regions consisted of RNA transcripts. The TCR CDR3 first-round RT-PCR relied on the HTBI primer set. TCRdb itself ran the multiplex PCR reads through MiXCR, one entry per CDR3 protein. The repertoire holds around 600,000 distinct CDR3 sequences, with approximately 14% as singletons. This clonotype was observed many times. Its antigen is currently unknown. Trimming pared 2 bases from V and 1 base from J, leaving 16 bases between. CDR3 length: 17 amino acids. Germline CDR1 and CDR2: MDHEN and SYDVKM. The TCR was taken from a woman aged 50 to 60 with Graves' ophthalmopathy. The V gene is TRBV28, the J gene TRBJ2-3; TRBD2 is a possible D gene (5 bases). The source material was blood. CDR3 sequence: CASSLGRLALRTDTQYF. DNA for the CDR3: TGTGCCAGCAGTTTAGGTCGGCTAGCCCTACGCACAGATACGCAGTATTTT. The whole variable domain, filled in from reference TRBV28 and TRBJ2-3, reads DVKVTQSSRYLVKRTGEKVFLECVQDMDHENMFWYRQDPGLGLRLIYFSYDVKMKEKGDIPEGYSVSREKKERFSLILESASTNQTSMYLCASSLGRLALRTDTQYFGPGTRLTVL.